This T cell receptor beta chain was sequenced during a study of PD-1 blockade in classical Hodgkin lymphoma. The study, taken as a whole, reports: The CD4+ diversity rise by C4D1 was clearest in complete responders. It was among complete responders that baseline diversity resembled that of newly diagnosed patients.

Here immunoSEQ multiplex PCR was the method, and the copy in TCRdb shows in-frame clones only, minus some. The sample lists tens of thousands of clones, over 85% occurring once. A word on this clone: What it binds is not known.

Time point here: cycle 4 day 1 (C4D1), after 6 weeks of nivolumab. Every patient was affected by relapse after autologous stem cell transplantation, while exposure to brentuximab vedotin was not uniform. Losses at the gene ends were 3 bases for V and 8 bases for J; bases not matched to a gene: 9. The CDR3 sequence is 16 residues long. In germline, CDR1 is LNHDA, CDR2 SQIVND (reference sequence). V is TRBV19 and J is TRBJ2-4, with 11 bases fitting TRBD2. The sample was peripheral blood mononuclear cells (PBMCs), taken before the fourth cycle of nivolumab. This clonotype originated in a human donor with classical Hodgkin lymphoma. CDR3 DNA: TGTGCCAGTAGTATTAGTAGCGGGAGGGCCCTGGACATTCAGTACTTC. Translated, it gives CASSISSGRALDIQYF.